This T cell receptor (beta chain) was captured in a study of blood T cell repertoires in COVID-19. Overall study context: PBMCs, B-cell-depleted T cells, or T cells provided the cDNA or gDNA that made up the material.

Methods used by the authors: Amplification of reference gene primers was used by the study to estimate nucleated cell counts. The method was immunoSEQ multiplex PCR; TCRdb's version includes in-frame clones alone and lacks a portion of them. From that table come the V and J calls and clone size; the DNA was used to work out D and trimming. The sample shows about 180,000 clones, 70% to 90% of them seen only once. The sequence derives from a human donor with active or convalescent COVID-19. The donor label of this sample is uncertain. The sample taken for sequencing was peripheral blood.

This CDR3 reads CASSLTGAASNYGYTF. DNA of the CDR3: TGTGCCAGCAGCCTAACAGGGGCGGCCTCTAACTATGGCTACACCTTC. The chain combines TRBV5-6 with TRBJ1-2; 7 bases are shared with TRBD1. The trim removed 4 bases at V and 0 bases at J, leaving 9 bases unmatched. The CDR3 runs 16 residues. Germline V gene sequence: CDR1 SGHDT, CDR2 YYEEEE.